This T cell receptor beta chain is from a study of Ad26.COV2.S vaccination and SARS-CoV-2 variants. On the study more broadly: A participant enrolled in the COV1001 Ad26.COV2.S trial arm provided the sample. Findings and caveats of the study: In vaccinated individuals, spike-specific CD8+ and CD4+ T cell responses reportedly displayed substantial breadth.

Germline values: CDR1 MGHRA, CDR2 YSYEKL. The CDR3 totals 15 residues. Points on this clone: Its antigen is unidentified. Sequence at one end of the junction differs from germline and may be a read error.

Sequencing was performed with immunoSEQ multiplex PCR; in TCRdb, only in-frame clones are kept and a portion is missing. The data show about 400,000 clones, about 91% seen once. Described treatment: roughly 18 received Ad26.COV2.S at low or high dose, single or two shots; several received placebo; per-sample allocation not given. The samples date from day 63 after the first vaccine or placebo injection. The origin of this receptor is a person between 18 and 65 years old who received the Ad26.COV2.S COVID-19 vaccine or a placebo. The chain couples TRBV4-1 to TRBJ2-1; 9 bases are a match to TRBD2. The sample consisted of peripheral blood, taken in a trial of Ad26.COV2.S vaccine versus placebo. The CDR3 bases are TGCGCCAGCAGGCCTACTAGCGGGCGCCCCAATGGGCAGTTCTTC. It specifies CASRPTSGRPNGQFF.